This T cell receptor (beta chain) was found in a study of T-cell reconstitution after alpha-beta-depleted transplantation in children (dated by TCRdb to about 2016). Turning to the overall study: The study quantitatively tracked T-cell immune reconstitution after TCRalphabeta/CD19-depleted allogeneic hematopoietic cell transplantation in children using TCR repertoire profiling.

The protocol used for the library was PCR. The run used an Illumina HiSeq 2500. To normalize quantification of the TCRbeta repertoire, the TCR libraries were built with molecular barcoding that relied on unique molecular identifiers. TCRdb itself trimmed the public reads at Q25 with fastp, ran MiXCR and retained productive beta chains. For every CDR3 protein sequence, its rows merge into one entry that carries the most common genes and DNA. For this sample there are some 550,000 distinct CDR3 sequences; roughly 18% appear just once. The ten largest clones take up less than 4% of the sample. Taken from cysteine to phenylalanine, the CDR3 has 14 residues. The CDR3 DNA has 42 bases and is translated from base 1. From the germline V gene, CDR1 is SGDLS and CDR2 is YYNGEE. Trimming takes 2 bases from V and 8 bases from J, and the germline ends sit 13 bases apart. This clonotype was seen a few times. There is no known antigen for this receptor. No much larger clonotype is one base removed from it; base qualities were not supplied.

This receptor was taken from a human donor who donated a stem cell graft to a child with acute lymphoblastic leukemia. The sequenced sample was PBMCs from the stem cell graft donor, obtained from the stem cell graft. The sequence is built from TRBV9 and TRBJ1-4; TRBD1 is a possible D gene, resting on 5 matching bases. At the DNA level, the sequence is TGTGCCAGCAGCGTCGGGACCCTCGGAGAAAAACTGTTTTTT. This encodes CASSVGTLGEKLFF.